The 2 T cell receptor beta chains below all came from one sample that was sequenced in a study of a mutant IDH1 vaccine in newly diagnosed glioma. The assay was immunoSEQ multiplex PCR, and TCRdb's table has in-frame clones only and misses some. The sample comprises 50,000 to 75,000 clones, roughly 74% of which are singletons, and roughly 4.3% rests with the top ten. Time point of the sample: week 35, safety follow-up. The content of each vaccine dose was 300 ug of mutant IDH1 20-mer peptide, and topical imiquimod accompanied it. No cognate antigen is known for these TCRs. The sample consisted of PBMCs, taken from a glioma patient whose treatment included an IDH1 peptide vaccine. These TCRs come from a man aged 50-60 years with glioma.

V usage is TRBV7-9 and J usage is TRBJ1-2, with D perhaps TRBD1 (5 bases). The CDR3 extends over 16 amino acids. Looked up from germline, CDR1 is SEHNR and CDR2 is FQNEAQ (reference sequence). V was cut by 0 bases and J by 0 bases, with 11 bases left in between. The CDR3 coding sequence is TGTGCCAGCAGCTTAGCGGGGAGGACAACTAACTATGGCTACACCTTC. It yields the protein CASSLAGRTTNYGYTF. Complete variable domain (other parts from reference TRBV7-9 and TRBJ1-2): DTGVSQNPRHKITKRGQNVTFRCDPISEHNRLYWYRQTLGQGPEFLTYFQNEAQLEKSRLLSDRFSAERPKGSFSTLEIQRTEQGDSAMYLCASSLAGRTTNYGYTFGSGTRLTVV.

This clone was counted a few times. The rearrangement uses TRBV5-1 and TRBJ2-1; 10 bases map to TRBD1. J lost 4 bases, V lost 4 bases, and 5 bases had no gene match. CDR1 is SGHRS and CDR2 is YFSETQ in the germline V gene. The CDR3 is 15 amino acids. CDR3 sequence: CASSHLGQGYNEQFF. CDR3 nucleotide sequence: TGCGCCAGCAGCCACCTGGGACAGGGGTACAATGAGCAGTTCTTC.